The 24 T cell receptor beta chains listed next were all sequenced from one sample in a study of Graves' ophthalmopathy and Graves' hyperthyroidism. Using RNA transcripts, the TCR beta CDR3 regions were amplified. The first round was an RT-PCR with HTBI primers, and the second round was a multiplex PCR. MiXCR, run by TCRdb on the multiplex PCR reads, gives a single entry per CDR3 protein. This table holds some 410,000 distinct CDR3 sequences, more than 20% found once. Sequences were obtained from peripheral blood. Receptors were obtained from a woman between 18 and 29 years old with stable Graves' hyperthyroidism.

In this sample, this clonotype turned up many times. The chain couples TRBV6-1 to TRBJ2-5; no clear D gene. The V gene lost 5 bases and the J gene lost 5 bases, with 21 bases spanning the gap. Looked up from germline, CDR1 is MNHNS and CDR2 is SASEGT. This CDR3 is 16 amino acids long. CDR3 in amino acids: CASSQTGPTDSETQYF. The CDR3, as DNA: TGTGCCAGCAGTCAAACGGGCCCAACCGACTCGGAGACCCAGTACTTC.

Ten or more counts support this clonotype. The chain links TRBV7-9 to TRBJ2-7; TRBD1 agrees at 9 bases. Germline CDR1 SEHNR, CDR2 FQNEAQ (reference sequence). The CDR3 has 15 residues. The J segment lost 3 bases and the V segment lost 5 bases, leaving 8 bases of the junction unmatched. CDR3 sequence reads: CASSPRQGGFYEQYF. DNA of the CDR3: TGTGCCAGCAGCCCCAGACAGGGGGGTTTCTACGAGCAGTACTTC.

The chain carries TRBV28 and TRBJ1-5; D uncertain. Germline values: CDR1 MDHEN, CDR2 SYDVKM. The CDR3 covers 13 residues. The V end lost 3 bases, the J end lost 5 bases, and 8 bases lay between the germline ends. The CDR3 here is CASSFYLYQPQHF. The CDR3, as DNA: TGTGCCAGCAGTTTCTACTTATATCAGCCCCAGCATTTT.

The chain uses TRBV6-1 and TRBJ2-2, with D tentatively TRBD2 (5 bases). V was cut by 7 bases and J by 4 bases, with 16 bases left in between. Germline assignment: CDR1 MNHNS and CDR2 SASEGT. The CDR3 extends over 15 amino acids. CDR3 DNA sequence: TGTGCCAGCACATCTTCCGGGGTGAGCACCGGGGAGCTGTTTTTT. Protein: CASTSSGVSTGELFF.

This clonotype was recorded many times. The chain has TRBV6-2 or TRBV6-3 and TRBJ1-1; no reliable D call. With 2 bases removed from V and 6 bases from J, the gap between germline ends came to 7 bases. The CDR3 spans 12 residues. Germline V gives CDR1 MNHEY, CDR2 SVGEGT. Here the CDR3 reads CASSYGAAEAFF. The CDR3 DNA sequence: TGTGCCAGCAGTTACGGAGCGGCTGAAGCTTTCTTT.

This clonotype was detected ten times or more. V and J are TRBV29-1 and TRBJ2-5; D perhaps matches TRBD1 (6 bases). The CDR3 sequence is 13 residues long. V lost 5 bases, J lost 1 base, and 11 bases lay in between. Per germline, CDR1 SQVTM and CDR2 ANQGSEA. CDR3 DNA sequence: TGCAGCGTTTTCAGGGGTACCCAAGAGACCCAGTACTTC. Protein product: CSVFRGTQETQYF.

This clonotype was counted only a few times. The rearrangement uses TRBV11-2 and TRBJ1-3; no definite D call. Germline CDR1 is SGHAT and CDR2 is FQNNGV. Between the trimmed V and J ends, which lost 8 bases and 0 bases, there was a span of 17 bases. The CDR3 runs 16 residues. This chain's CDR3 is CASGDFRFYSGNTIYF. The CDR3 DNA reads as TGTGCCAGCGGAGATTTCAGGTTTTACTCTGGAAACACCATATATTTT.

In this sample, this clonotype turned up many times. The CDR3 here is CASADRTNYGYTF. The CDR3 DNA reads as TGTGCCAGTGCCGACAGGACGAACTATGGCTACACCTTC. This chain joins TRBV19 and TRBJ1-2; tentatively, D is TRBD1 (6 bases). Germline assignment: CDR1 LNHDA and CDR2 SQIVND (reference sequence). V shed 8 bases and J shed 2 bases, with 12 bases lying between them. The CDR3 is 13 amino acids.

This clonotype has a count of ten or more. The V and J genes are TRBV29-1 and TRBJ2-7, with D possibly matching TRBD1 (5 bases). The germline V gene has CDR1 SQVTM and CDR2 ANQGSEA. Deletions cut 6 bases from V and 4 bases from J, with 19 bases between. The CDR3 is 14 amino acids. This CDR3 reads CSVFLVQGPYEQYF. Written as DNA, the CDR3 is TGCAGCGTATTTTTGGTCCAGGGTCCGTACGAGCAGTACTTC.

The genes are TRBV20-1 and TRBJ2-5; possible D gene TRBD2, 5 bases. This CDR3 has 14 amino acids. V lost 3 bases and J lost 3, with 14 bases in between. CDR1 and CDR2 (germline): DFQATT, SNEGSKA (reference sequence). CDR3 sequence (DNA): TGCAGTGCTAGTCTAACACTAGGAAAAGAGACCCAGTACTTC. Protein: CSASLTLGKETQYF.

This chain's CDR3 is CASLDRASYEQYF. The CDR3 DNA is TGTGCCAGCTTAGACAGGGCGTCCTACGAGCAGTACTTC. The chain couples TRBV28 to TRBJ2-7; 7 nucleotides match TRBD1. Germline trimming cut 8 bases from V and 1 base from J; bases unmatched to any gene: 5. The CDR3 extends over 13 amino acids. Germline CDR1 reads MDHEN; CDR2 reads SYDVKM.

This clonotype was recorded many times. V gene TRBV29-1 combines with J gene TRBJ2-2, with TRBD2 matching over 7 bases. The CDR3 sequence is 13 residues long. Per the germline V gene, CDR1 is SQVTM and CDR2 is ANQGSEA. With V trimmed by 5 bases and J by 5 bases, 5 bases remained unmatched. CDR3 loop: CSVKGRGTGELFF. The DNA of the CDR3 is TGCAGCGTTAAAGGGAGGGGAACCGGGGAGCTGTTTTTT.

This clonotype was seen many times. CDR3 bases: TGTGCCAGCAGCCAAGATGGAGGAGGGCGCGGCTACACCTTC. Its protein is CASSQDGGGRGYTF. The chain couples TRBV3-1 to TRBJ1-2; D is ambiguous. V was cut by 0 bases and J by 8 bases, with 13 bases left in between. Germline V lookup: CDR1 LGHDT, CDR2 YNNKEL (reference sequence). The CDR3 covers 14 residues.

This clonotype occurred many times. The chain joins TRBV30 to TRBJ2-5, with 8 bases lining up with TRBD1. The CDR3 totals 12 residues. V lost 3 bases and J lost 5; bases outside the gene matches: 2. CDR1 and CDR2 from the germline V gene are GTSNPN and SVGIG (reference sequence). The CDR3 loop is CAWRGQGETQYF. The CDR3 DNA reads TGTGCCTGGAGAGGACAGGGCGAGACCCAGTACTTC. Complete variable domain (other parts from reference TRBV30 and TRBJ2-5): SQTIHQWPATLVQPVGSPLSLECTVEGTSNPNLYWYRQAAGRGLQLLFYSVGIGQISSEVPQNLSASRPQDRQFILSSKKLLLSDSGFYLCAWRGQGETQYFGPGTRLLVL.

This clonotype was seen repeatedly, ten times or more. This rearrangement joins TRBV10-3 to TRBJ2-7; 9 bases match TRBD1. Germline lookup yields CDR1 ENHRY and CDR2 SYGVKD. There are 14 residues in the CDR3. V shed 4 bases and J 4 bases; nucleotides not matched to a gene: 5. CDR3: CAISGGTGQYEQYF. In nucleotides, the CDR3 is TGTGCCATCAGTGGCGGGACAGGGCAATACGAGCAGTACTTC.

This clonotype has at least ten counts. The genes are TRBV19 and TRBJ1-1; TRBD1 aligns across 9 bases. The CDR3 spans 13 residues. Germline CDR1 is LNHDA and CDR2 is SQIVND (reference sequence). J gave up 4 bases and V 3 bases, and 0 bases lay outside the gene matches. This chain's CDR3 is CASSMTGGTEAFF. The CDR3 DNA follows: TGTGCCAGTAGTATGACAGGGGGCACTGAAGCTTTCTTT. The whole variable domain, remainder taken from reference TRBV19 and TRBJ1-1, is DGGITQSPKYLFRKEGQNVTLSCEQNLNHDAMYWYRQDPGQGLRLIYYSQIVNDFQKGDIAEGYSVSREKKESFPLTVTSAQKNPTAFYLCASSMTGGTEAFFGQGTRLTVV.

This clonotype was seen repeatedly, ten times or more. The V gene is TRBV18, the J gene TRBJ1-1; a possible D gene is TRBD1 (6 bases). The CDR3 sequence is 16 residues long. In germline, CDR1 is KGHSH, CDR2 LQKENI. Trimming took 5 bases from V and 0 from J, leaving 16 bases between them. The CDR3 here is CASSYNRARMNTEAFF. DNA for the CDR3: TGTGCCAGCTCATATAACAGGGCCCGAATGAACACTGAAGCTTTCTTT.

Many counts were recorded for this clonotype. The chain combines TRBV20-1 with TRBJ2-7, with 9 positions matching TRBD1. The germline V gene has CDR1 DFQATT and CDR2 SNEGSKA (reference sequence). V was clipped by 0 bases and J by 3 bases; unmatched bases: 6. There are 15 residues in the CDR3. The CDR3 loop is CSARDLGQGVYEQYF. The CDR3 nucleotides are TGCAGTGCTAGAGATCTGGGACAGGGAGTCTACGAGCAGTACTTC.

This clonotype was seen a few times. The chain joins TRBV11-2 to TRBJ2-2, with D possibly being TRBD1 or TRBD2 (6 bases each). Between the trimmed V and J ends, which lost 0 bases and 4 bases, there was a span of 12 bases. The CDR3 has 16 amino acids. Looked up from germline, CDR1 is SGHAT and CDR2 is FQNNGV. Here the CDR3 reads CASSLDMRGATGELFF. DNA of the CDR3: TGTGCCAGCAGCTTAGATATGAGGGGGGCCACCGGGGAGCTGTTTTTT.

The rearrangement links TRBV11-3 to TRBJ2-2; the D gene could be TRBD1 or TRBD2 (5 bases each). The germline V gene encodes CDR1 SGHNT and CDR2 YENEEA. V lost 6 bases and J lost 4, with 15 bases in between. The CDR3 is 15 amino acids. The CDR3 is CASSPQSGSTGELFF. The CDR3 DNA reads as TGTGCCAGCAGTCCGCAGTCAGGGAGCACCGGGGAGCTGTTTTTT.

Of note for this clonotype: A much larger clone sits a single nucleotide away, making a read error possible. The chain is built from TRBV2 and TRBJ1-3; no clear D gene. The CDR3 covers 18 residues. Germline loops: CDR1 SNHLY, CDR2 FYNNEI. CDR3 protein: CASSERWQALSSRNTIYF. Written as DNA, the CDR3 is TGTGCCAGCAGTGAACGGTGGCAGGCTTTGAGCTCTAGAAACACCATATATTTT.

There are many counts of this clonotype. The rearrangement joins TRBV12-3 or TRBV12-4 to TRBJ1-2; D gene ambiguous. This CDR3 contains 15 residues. Trimming pared 5 bases from V and 5 bases from J, leaving 18 bases between. The CDR3 region is CASSPSRAWGYGYTF. CDR3 nucleotide sequence: TGTGCCAGCAGTCCCTCTCGGGCTTGGGGTTATGGCTACACCTTC.

This chain connects TRBV30 to TRBJ2-7, with 8 positions matching TRBD1. CDR3 length: 13 amino acids. V trimming: 5 bases; J trimming: 2 bases; junction bases outside the gene matches: 5. CDR1 and CDR2 (germline): GTSNPN, SVGIG (reference sequence). The CDR3 reads CAWATGVTYEQYF. The CDR3 DNA is TGTGCCTGGGCGACAGGGGTCACCTACGAGCAGTACTTC.

This clonotype appeared many times. This chain connects TRBV5-5 to TRBJ1-1; D is unclear. The ends were cut back, 0 bases at V and 1 base at J, with 7 bases in the middle. The V gene's germline CDR1 is SGHKS and CDR2 YYEKEE (reference sequence). The CDR3 extends over 14 amino acids. The CDR3 DNA reads TGTGCCAGCAGCTTGGCGGTGACGAACACTGAAGCTTTCTTT. Amino acid sequence: CASSLAVTNTEAFF.